The following is a T cell receptor beta chain sequence with its context. Its target is not known. This sample was taken from a study of T cell responses to AZD1222 COVID-19 vaccine. Generated by immunoSEQ multiplex PCR, the TCRdb table keeps only in-frame clones and is missing some. The table includes about 160,000 clones, roughly 90% detected once. Regarding the study as a whole: Donors in the cohort were predominantly white British and more often female, and clonal diversity was possibly underestimated. Sampling that yielded the repertoires occurred only after the peak T cell response. The study identified only five to seven AZD1222 recipients as seropositive at baseline.

Germline CDR1 and CDR2: LNHDA and SQIVND (reference sequence). CDR3 length: 13 residues. Trimming took 2 bases from V and 3 from J, leaving 7 bases between them. This TCR was recovered from an adult who received the AZD1222 COVID-19 vaccine. The specimen comprised peripheral blood, sampled 28 days after the second AZD1222 dose. The J gene is TRBJ1-1, the V gene TRBV19; D unclear. The CDR3 sequence is CASSIFRYTEAFF. The CDR3 nucleotides read TGTGCCAGTAGTATATTCAGGTACACTGAAGCTTTCTTT.